Presented here are 21 T cell receptor beta chains from one specimen sequenced in a study of blood T cell repertoires in COVID-19. Some clones are missing from TCRdb's copy, which holds only in-frame ones; the method was immunoSEQ multiplex PCR. The sample carries approximately 54,000 clones, 90% recorded once. Sequenced material: peripheral blood. Receptor source: a man aged 45-60 years with acute or convalescent COVID-19.

The genes are TRBV27 and TRBJ2-5; 7 nucleotides line up with TRBD1. The V gene's germline CDR1 is MNHEY and CDR2 SMNVEV (reference sequence). V was pared by 6 bases and J by 5 bases, with 6 bases of the junction left unmatched. This CDR3 region has 13 residues. CDR3 DNA: TGTGCCAGCAGCACAGGGGCGCGGGAGACCCAGTACTTC. This codes for CASSTGARETQYF.

The chain links TRBV7-2 to TRBJ2-1, with 13 bases fitting TRBD2. Trimming cost V 7 bases and J 7 bases; bases outside gene matches: 13. CDR1 and CDR2 (germline): SGHTA, FQGNSA. CDR3 length: 17 amino acids. The CDR3 DNA sequence: TGTGCCAGCACCCGACGGACTAGCGGGAGAGGGGTGAATGAGCAGTTCTTC. Protein sequence: CASTRRTSGRGVNEQFF.

V usage is TRBV5-6 and J usage is TRBJ2-7, with 7 bases lining up with TRBD1. Per germline, CDR1 SGHDT and CDR2 YYEEEE. Germline trimming cut 1 base from V and 2 bases from J; bases unmatched to any gene: 6. The CDR3 spans 15 residues. The CDR3 nucleotides are TGTGCCAGCAGCTTGTCTGGGCAGGGGGCCTACGAGCAGTACTTC. Amino acids: CASSLSGQGAYEQYF.

The chain carries TRBV7-2 and TRBJ2-7, with TRBD2 matching over 7 bases. Trimming cost V 6 bases and J 2 bases; bases outside gene matches: 16. Germline V gives CDR1 SGHTA, CDR2 FQGNSA. The CDR3 extends over 17 amino acids. CDR3 sequence (DNA): TGTGCCAGCAGTTCTGCAACTCGGCCGCGGGAGCCCTACGAGCAGTACTTC. Protein product: CASSSATRPREPYEQYF.

This clone was counted once. The V and J genes are TRBV29-1 and TRBJ1-2, with 8 bases lining up with TRBD1. The germline CDR1 and CDR2 sequences are SQVTM and ANQGSEA. Trimming at V came to 4 bases and at J to 5 bases, leaving 6 bases not matched to a gene. The CDR3 loop spans 13 amino acids. CDR3 amino acids: CSVVRTGQYGYTF. The CDR3 coding sequence is TGCAGCGTTGTAAGGACAGGGCAGTATGGCTACACCTTC. Drawing the rest from reference TRBV29-1 and TRBJ1-2, the complete variable domain is SAVISQKPSRDICQRGTSLTIQCQVDSQVTMMFWYRQQPGQSLTLIATANQGSEATYESGFVIDKFPISRPNLTFSTLTVSNMSPEDSSIYLCSVVRTGQYGYTFGSGTRLTVV.

This chain uses TRBV5-6 with TRBJ2-1; D may be TRBD2 (6 bases). Germline CDR1 reads SGHDT; CDR2 reads YYEEEE. V gave up 0 bases and J gave up 3 bases, with 13 bases separating them. The CDR3 length is 16 residues. This CDR3 is CASSLEVTSRYNEQFF. CDR3 nucleotides: TGTGCCAGCAGCTTGGAGGTGACTAGTCGCTACAATGAGCAGTTCTTC.

The genes are TRBV19 and TRBJ1-2, with D perhaps matching TRBD1 (6 bases). Germline V gives CDR1 LNHDA, CDR2 SQIVND (reference sequence). V lost 2 bases, J lost 7 bases, and 8 bases lay in between. The CDR3 has 12 amino acids. The CDR3 here is CASSIKGGGYTF. CDR3 DNA: TGTGCCAGTAGTATAAAAGGGGGTGGCTACACCTTC.

The V gene is TRBV24-1, the J gene TRBJ2-1; possibly TRBD1 for D (6 bases). V lost 8 bases and J 0 bases, leaving 13 bases between the germline ends. Germline lookup yields CDR1 KGHDR and CDR2 SFDVKD. The CDR3 spans 15 residues. The CDR3 DNA follows: TGTGCCACCAAGGACGGCAGGGGCTCCTACAATGAGCAGTTCTTC. Translated, it gives CATKDGRGSYNEQFF.

V usage is TRBV6-5 and J usage is TRBJ1-2; TRBD1 matches 8 bases. The germline V gene has CDR1 MNHEY and CDR2 SVGAGI. Losses at the gene ends were 0 bases for V and 4 bases for J; bases not matched to a gene: 7. The CDR3 covers 16 residues. The chain's CDR3 is CASSYSAKTGVYGYTF. CDR3 DNA: TGTGCCAGCAGTTACTCCGCGAAGACAGGGGTCTATGGCTACACCTTC.

This clone was seen a handful of times. The gene calls are TRBV5-4 and TRBJ2-7, with a tentative D call TRBD2 (5 bases). Looked up from germline, CDR1 is SGHNT and CDR2 is YYREEE (reference sequence). This CDR3 is 15 amino acids long. Trimming took off 1 base at V and 0 bases at J, with 11 bases between the two ends. In DNA, the CDR3 is TGTGCCAGCAGCTTGCTGGCGGCGGGCTCCTACGAGCAGTACTTC. Encoded protein: CASSLLAAGSYEQYF.

This chain connects TRBV28 to TRBJ1-3; 7 nucleotides agree with TRBD1. J gave up 2 bases and V 8 bases, and 3 bases lay outside the gene matches. This CDR3 is built from 13 residues. Germline-derived CDR1 and CDR2 are MDHEN and SYDVKM. This CDR3 reads CASSTGAGNTIYF. CDR3 coding DNA: TGTGCCAGCTCCACAGGGGCTGGAAACACCATATATTTT.

The J gene is TRBJ1-5, the V gene TRBV24-1; D may be TRBD1 (5 bases). V was clipped by 11 bases and J by 3 bases, with 13 bases between them. Germline V lookup: CDR1 KGHDR, CDR2 SFDVKD. The CDR3 covers 13 residues. The CDR3 DNA sequence: TGTGCCATCCAGGGCAGCTTCAATCAGCCCCAGCATTTT. Amino acids: CAIQGSFNQPQHF.

This clone was picked up a small number of times. This chain uses TRBV7-9 with TRBJ2-1; no clear D gene. Germline values: CDR1 SEHNR, CDR2 FQNEAQ (reference sequence). This CDR3 comprises 13 residues. V lost 5 bases, J lost 2 bases, and 7 bases lay in between. The CDR3 loop is CASSPTAYNEQFF. In nucleotides, the CDR3 is TGTGCCAGCAGCCCCACGGCCTACAATGAGCAGTTCTTC.

The sample holds one count of this clone. The rearrangement joins TRBV24-1 to TRBJ2-2; maybe TRBD2 (5 bases). Germline V CDR1 and CDR2: KGHDR, SFDVKD. The V and J ends lost 6 bases and 2 bases respectively, with 9 bases between them. CDR3 length: 14 amino acids. The CDR3 reads CATSTRSNTGELFF. In DNA, the CDR3 is TGTGCCACCAGTACTAGATCAAACACCGGGGAGCTGTTTTTT.

The chain couples TRBV24-1 to TRBJ2-1, with 14 bases lining up with TRBD2. CDR3 length: 15 amino acids. Trimming cost V 7 bases and J 8 bases; bases outside gene matches: 6. CDR1 and CDR2 from the germline V gene are KGHDR and SFDVKD. CDR3 sequence: CATSAGTSGRYEQFF. The CDR3 nucleotides read TGTGCCACCAGCGCCGGGACTAGCGGGAGATATGAGCAGTTCTTC.

The chain carries TRBV5-6 and TRBJ2-3, with TRBD2 matching 10 bases. Per germline, CDR1 SGHDT and CDR2 YYEEEE. This CDR3 is built from 16 residues. V lost 4 bases and J lost 3; bases outside the gene matches: 8. Here the CDR3 DNA reads TGTGCCAGCAGCAGACCCGGGACTAGCGTTACAGATACGCAGTATTTT. It is translated as CASSRPGTSVTDTQYF.

V is TRBV18 and J is TRBJ2-3, with 11 positions matching TRBD2. The ends lost 6 bases at V and 5 bases at J; junction bases unmatched: 10. The CDR3 contains 16 residues. Germline CDR1 and CDR2: KGHSH and LQKENI. DNA for the CDR3: TGTGCCAGCTCTTTCCAACTAGCGGGAGTAGAAGATACGCAGTATTTT. This codes for CASSFQLAGVEDTQYF.

J is TRBJ2-4 and V is TRBV7-9, with D perhaps matching TRBD2 (6 bases). V lost 3 bases and J 6 bases, leaving 12 bases between the germline ends. CDR3 length: 14 residues. The germline gives CDR1 SEHNR, CDR2 FQNEAQ (reference sequence). CDR3 DNA sequence: TGTGCCAGCAGCTTTGGGGGGACGAGAAACATTCAGTACTTC. Protein: CASSFGGTRNIQYF.

This clone came up once. The rearrangement uses TRBV9 and TRBJ2-7; 7 nucleotides align to TRBD2. CDR1 and CDR2 (germline): SGDLS, YYNGEE. This CDR3 comprises 14 residues. Trimming took 0 bases from V and 6 from J; bases not matched to a gene: 6. In nucleotides, the CDR3 is TGTGCCAGCAGCGTAGACGGCGGGAGAGGCGAGCAGTACTTC. Encoded protein: CASSVDGGRGEQYF. The whole variable domain, filled in from reference TRBV9 and TRBJ2-7, reads DSGVTQTPKHLITATGQRVTLRCSPRSGDLSVYWYQQSLDQGLQFLIQYYNGEERAKGNILERFSAQQFPDLHSELNLSSLELGDSALYFCASSVDGGRGEQYFGPGTRLTVT.

The chain employs TRBV12-3 or TRBV12-4 and TRBJ2-1; weak D call: TRBD1 (6 bases). The ends were cut back, 6 bases at V and 10 bases at J, with 10 bases in the middle. The CDR3 covers 11 residues. CDR3 protein: CASRTGTEQFF. CDR3 bases: TGTGCCAGCAGAACCGGGACAGAGCAGTTCTTC.

This clone has only one observation. The CDR3 DNA follows: TGTGCCAGCAGTTGGTCCTCCGGGACACAATATGAAAAACTGTTTTTT. Protein sequence: CASSWSSGTQYEKLFF. This rearrangement joins TRBV27 to TRBJ1-4; tentatively, D is TRBD1 (6 bases). CDR1 is MNHEY and CDR2 is SMNVEV in the germline V gene (reference sequence). The V and J ends lost 4 bases and 6 bases respectively, with 18 bases between them. The length of the CDR3 is 16 residues.